Presented here are 31 T cell receptor beta chains from one specimen sequenced in a study of CD8 T cells in Susac syndrome. Random hexamers were used to reverse transcribe the RNA input (0.5 to 1 ug). TCRdb called the immunoSEQ multiplex PCR reads again in MiXCR, with one record for every CDR3 protein. The sample consists of over 200,000 distinct CDR3 sequences, around 93% of them appearing once. The sequenced sample consisted of CD4+ T cells from PBMCs. The origin of the receptors is a human donor with multiple sclerosis.

This clonotype was detected only once. The genes are TRBV5-1 and TRBJ2-6; either TRBD1 or TRBD2 may supply D (5 bases each). V was clipped by 4 bases and J by 0 bases, with 20 bases between them. CDR1 is SGHRS and CDR2 is YFSETQ in the germline V gene. The CDR3 runs to 19 residues. Here the CDR3 reads CASSRRRDGGFSGANVLTF. CDR3 in DNA: TGCGCCAGCAGCCGTCGCCGGGACGGTGGCTTCTCTGGGGCCAACGTCCTGACTTTC.

The V call is TRBV20-1, the J call TRBJ2-6; D unclear. CDR3 length: 13 residues. The V and J ends lost 4 bases and 2 bases respectively, with 6 bases between them. CDR1 DFQATT and CDR2 SNEGSKA come from the germline V gene (reference sequence). CDR3 in DNA: TGCAGTGCTAACGGGCCTGGGGCCAACGTCCTGACTTTC. Translated: CSANGPGANVLTF.

The J gene is TRBJ2-1, the V gene TRBV29-1, with D uncertain. Trimming shortened V by 4 bases and J by 2 bases, and 9 bases separated the two germline ends. CDR3 size: 13 residues. Germline V gene lookup returns CDR1 SQVTM and CDR2 ANQGSEA. CDR3 bases: TGCAGCGTTGTGTCCGCCCCCTACAATGAGCAGTTCTTC. It codes for CSVVSAPYNEQFF.

This sequence joins TRBV7-9 and TRBJ1-1; D is possibly TRBD1 (6 bases). V lost 6 bases to trimming and J lost 3 bases, with 8 bases between them. The V gene's germline CDR1 is SEHNR and CDR2 FQNEAQ (reference sequence). The CDR3 is made up of 12 amino acids. This CDR3 reads CASSRQDTEAFF. In DNA form, the CDR3 reads TGTGCCAGCAGTCGACAGGACACTGAAGCTTTCTTT.

This clonotype turned up a few times. The gene calls are TRBV30 and TRBJ2-6; the D is unclear. Trimming cost V 1 base and J 0 bases, with 4 bases left between them. The CDR3 runs to 14 residues. The germline V gene encodes CDR1 GTSNPN and CDR2 SVGIG (reference sequence). Here the CDR3 DNA reads TGTGCCTGGAGTGCCATCTCTGGGGCCAACGTCCTGACTTTC. Protein: CAWSAISGANVLTF. Full variable domain (missing parts from reference TRBV30 and TRBJ2-6): SQTIHQWPATLVQPVGSPLSLECTVEGTSNPNLYWYRQAAGRGLQLLFYSVGIGQISSEVPQNLSASRPQDRQFILSSKKLLLSDSGFYLCAWSAISGANVLTFGAGSRLTVL.

DNA of the CDR3: TGCGCCAGCGGGAGGGGTCGGGTACACACCTTC. Translating it yields CASGRGRVHTF. The chain carries TRBV23-1 and TRBJ1-2; TRBD1 might be the D (5 bases). TRBV23-1 is assigned to the ORF class and has an uncertain function. V lost 8 bases, J lost 12 bases, and 16 bases lay in between. This CDR3 comprises 11 residues.

The V call is TRBV2, the J call TRBJ1-6; 8 bases are shared with TRBD1. V was clipped by 10 bases and J by 10 bases; unmatched bases: 9. CDR1 and CDR2 (germline): SNHLY, FYNNEI. The CDR3 has 13 amino acids. For the CDR3, the DNA is TGTGCCACTCAACCCCCAGGGGGCTCACCCCTCCACTTT. This translates into CATQPPGGSPLHF. The variable domain in full, completed from reference TRBV2 and TRBJ1-6, reads EPEVTQTPSHQVTQMGQEVILRCVPISNHLYFYWYRQILGQKVEFLVSFYNNEISEKSEIFDDQFSVERPDGSNFTLKIRSTKLEDSAMYFCATQPPGGSPLHFGNGTRLTVT.

The chain combines TRBV12-3 or TRBV12-4 with TRBJ2-1; D may be TRBD1 (5 bases). V lost 4 bases and J 6 bases, leaving 19 bases between the germline ends. The CDR3 is 16 amino acids. The CDR3 DNA follows: TGTGCCAGCAGTTCCCTACGGAGCAGGGTCTCCAATGAGCAGTTCTTC. Translating it yields CASSSLRSRVSNEQFF.

V is TRBV20-1 and J is TRBJ1-1, with D possibly being TRBD1 (5 bases). The length of the CDR3 is 13 residues. Germline V gene lookup returns CDR1 DFQATT and CDR2 SNEGSKA (reference sequence). The V and J ends lost 6 bases and 7 bases respectively, with 18 bases between them. CDR3 sequence reads: CSARNQGRDEAFF. The CDR3 nucleotides read TGCAGTGCCAGAAATCAGGGCAGAGATGAAGCTTTCTTT.

The rearrangement joins TRBV5-1 to TRBJ2-1; 8 positions agree with TRBD1. This CDR3 is built from 15 residues. The germline CDR1 and CDR2 sequences are SGHRS and YFSETQ. With V trimmed by 3 bases and J by 8 bases, 10 bases remained unmatched. In DNA, the CDR3 is TGCGCCAGCAGCTGGACAGGGAGTGGTGTCTATGAGCAGTTCTTC. Translated: CASSWTGSGVYEQFF. Drawing the rest from reference TRBV5-1 and TRBJ2-1, the complete variable domain is KAGVTQTPRYLIKTRGQQVTLSCSPISGHRSVSWYQQTPGQGLQFLFEYFSETQRNKGNFPGRFSGRQFSNSRSEMNVSTLELGDSALYLCASSWTGSGVYEQFFGPGTRLTVL.

The CDR3 DNA is TGCAGCGTTGTGTCGGGGGTCGGAGGTAATGAGCAGTTCTTC. It specifies CSVVSGVGGNEQFF. The V and J genes are TRBV29-1 and TRBJ2-1; TRBD2 might be the D (6 bases). Deletions cut 4 bases from V and 7 bases from J, with 17 bases between. Germline V gene data show CDR1 as SQVTM and CDR2 as ANQGSEA. The CDR3 runs 14 residues.

Worth noting for this clonotype: At one end, the junction sequence differs from germline, possibly due to a read error. CDR3 loop: CASTRVNTEVFF. For the CDR3, the DNA is TGTGCCAGCACTAGGGTGAACACTGAAGTTTTCTTT. The genes are TRBV12-3 or TRBV12-4 and TRBJ1-1; D unclear. The length of the CDR3 is 12 residues.

The V and J genes are TRBV5-1 and TRBJ2-5; no reliable D call. V lost 5 bases and J 2 bases, leaving 10 bases between the germline ends. This CDR3 is built from 13 residues. Per the germline V gene, CDR1 is SGHRS and CDR2 is YFSETQ. The CDR3 reads CASRSEEQETQYF. The CDR3 region has the DNA TGCGCCAGCAGGTCGGAAGAACAAGAGACCCAGTACTTC.

The chain has TRBV12-5 and TRBJ1-2; D gene uncertain. Per the germline V gene, CDR1 is LGHNT and CDR2 is FRNRAP. V was pared by 1 base and J by 8 bases, with 11 bases between. CDR3 size: 13 residues. The CDR3 nucleotides read TGTGCTAGTGGTTTGGCAACACCCACCGGCTACACCTTC. Its protein product is CASGLATPTGYTF.

CDR3 residues: CASSLDRLLGGELFF. In nucleotides, the CDR3 is TGTGCCAGCAGTCTGGACAGGCTGCTGGGCGGGGAGCTGTTTTTT. This chain uses TRBV3-1 with TRBJ2-2; 7 nucleotides agree with TRBD1. The CDR3 loop spans 15 amino acids. V was pared by 6 bases and J by 7 bases, with 11 bases of the junction left unmatched. Germline V CDR1 and CDR2: LGHDT, YNNKEL (reference sequence).

The V and J genes are TRBV7-9 and TRBJ2-3; TRBD1 agrees at 7 bases. Trimming removed 3 bases from V and 0 bases from J; junction bases left unmatched: 3. Germline loops: CDR1 SEHNR, CDR2 FQNEAQ (reference sequence). CDR3 length equals 15 residues. This CDR3 is CASSFQQGSTDTQYF. The CDR3 DNA is TGTGCCAGCAGCTTCCAACAGGGGAGCACAGATACGCAGTATTTT.

The chain links TRBV30 to TRBJ2-1, with a possible D match to TRBD2 (5 bases). Trimming removed 2 bases from V and 8 bases from J, with 16 bases in between. CDR3 length equals 14 residues. Germline V gives CDR1 GTSNPN, CDR2 SVGIG (reference sequence). In nucleotides, the CDR3 is TGTGCCTGGAGTTTTAGCGCGCCGTTCGATGAGCAGTTCTTC. This sequence encodes CAWSFSAPFDEQFF.

CDR3 region: CASSLGLAGTSTDTQYF. DNA for the CDR3: TGTGCCAGCAGTTTAGGACTAGCGGGGACTAGCACAGATACGCAGTATTTT. The genes are TRBV12-3 or TRBV12-4 and TRBJ2-3, with 11 bases fitting TRBD2. J lost 0 bases, V lost 1 base, and 3 bases had no gene match. CDR3 length: 17 amino acids.

V usage is TRBV20-1 and J usage is TRBJ2-1, with 10 bases lining up with TRBD2. Looked up from germline, CDR1 is DFQATT and CDR2 is SNEGSKA (reference sequence). Germline trimming cut 6 bases from V and 7 bases from J; bases unmatched to any gene: 6. There are 13 residues in the CDR3. CDR3 residues: CSAGAGGRNEQFF. As DNA, the CDR3 is TGCAGTGCCGGAGCGGGGGGGCGTAATGAGCAGTTCTTC.

V gene TRBV12-5 combines with J gene TRBJ1-5; the D is unclear. Deletions cut 1 base from V and 3 bases from J, with 10 bases between. Per the germline V gene, CDR1 is LGHNT and CDR2 is FRNRAP. This CDR3 has 15 amino acids. This CDR3 is CASGLGGGPNQPQHF. The CDR3 bases are TGTGCTAGTGGTTTGGGGGGTGGGCCCAATCAGCCCCAGCATTTT.

The chain has TRBV10-3 and TRBJ2-7, with D perhaps assigned TRBD1 or TRBD2 (5 bases each). V shed 0 bases and J shed 6 bases, with 9 bases lying between them. The CDR3 is 13 amino acids. Germline V gene lookup returns CDR1 ENHRY and CDR2 SYGVKD. The CDR3 loop reads CAISESGTGEQYV. The CDR3 DNA sequence: TGTGCCATCAGTGAGTCAGGGACGGGCGAGCAGTACGTC.

The chain links TRBV7-9 to TRBJ1-4; 7 bases match TRBD1. V lost 5 bases, J lost 8 bases, and 14 bases stayed unmatched. Germline V lookup: CDR1 SEHNR, CDR2 FQNEAQ (reference sequence). CDR3 length: 16 residues. CDR3 protein: CASSTKQGILGEKLFF. The CDR3 DNA reads as TGTGCCAGCAGCACGAAACAGGGGATCCTAGGCGAAAAACTGTTTTTT.

J is TRBJ1-2 and V is TRBV29-1; no clear D gene. Germline V lookup: CDR1 SQVTM, CDR2 ANQGSEA. This CDR3 is built from 11 residues. The V gene lost 0 bases and the J gene lost 2 bases, with 1 base spanning the gap. Here the CDR3 reads CSVEENYGYTF. For the CDR3, the DNA is TGCAGCGTTGAAGAGAACTATGGCTACACCTTC. Full variable domain (missing parts from reference TRBV29-1 and TRBJ1-2): SAVISQKPSRDICQRGTSLTIQCQVDSQVTMMFWYRQQPGQSLTLIATANQGSEATYESGFVIDKFPISRPNLTFSTLTVSNMSPEDSSIYLCSVEENYGYTFGSGTRLTVV.

The chain combines TRBV7-9 with TRBJ2-3, with 11 nucleotides matching TRBD2. Per germline, CDR1 SEHNR and CDR2 FQNEAQ (reference sequence). V gave up 5 bases and J gave up 3 bases; unmatched junction bases: 4. The CDR3 consists of 15 residues. The CDR3: CASSLGTSGTDTQYF. DNA for the CDR3: TGTGCCAGCAGCCTCGGGACTAGCGGAACAGATACGCAGTATTTT.

This clonotype was counted once. This chain links TRBV20-1 with TRBJ2-7, with a weak D call TRBD2 (7 bases). The CDR3 loop spans 13 amino acids. Germline lookup yields CDR1 DFQATT and CDR2 SNEGSKA (reference sequence). Trimming cost V 1 base and J 2 bases, with 9 bases left between them. CDR3 amino acids: CSARGGGAYEQYF. CDR3 DNA: TGCAGTGCTAGAGGAGGGGGGGCCTACGAGCAGTACTTC.

V usage is TRBV4-1 and J usage is TRBJ1-1; the D is unclear. The CDR3 extends over 14 amino acids. V was cut by 0 bases and J by 7 bases, with 12 bases left in between. CDR1 is MGHRA and CDR2 is YSYEKL in the germline V gene. The chain's CDR3 is CASSQDLGPVEAFF. DNA of the CDR3: TGCGCCAGCAGCCAAGACCTTGGGCCCGTTGAAGCTTTCTTT.

CDR3 coding DNA: TGTGCCAGCAGCCCCGCGCTTGGTACGCAGTATTTT. Translation gives CASSPALGTQYF. The rearrangement links TRBV7-2 to TRBJ2-3, with D hard to call. CDR3 size: 12 residues. Germline CDR1 SGHTA, CDR2 FQGNSA. The V end was cut by 5 bases, the J end by 8 bases, with 11 bases between.

The V and J genes are TRBV7-3 and TRBJ1-2; D gene ambiguous. CDR1 and CDR2 (germline): SGHTA, FQGTGA. The CDR3 is 12 amino acids. Trimming stripped 5 bases from V and 7 bases from J, with 11 bases between. The CDR3 DNA reads TGTGCCAGCAGCCATTCCGCTGGTGGCTACACCTTC. It encodes CASSHSAGGYTF.

V and J are TRBV29-1 and TRBJ2-5; D possibly matches TRBD1 or TRBD2 (5 bases each). Germline loops: CDR1 SQVTM, CDR2 ANQGSEA. CDR3 length: 15 residues. The V end lost 4 bases, the J end lost 1 base, and 16 bases lay between the germline ends. The CDR3 DNA reads as TGCAGCGTTGGCGGTTTGGGACCGCTCCAAGAGACCCAGTACTTC. Protein sequence: CSVGGLGPLQETQYF.

The V gene is TRBV25-1, the J gene TRBJ2-2, with D maybe TRBD2 (5 bases). This CDR3 comprises 17 residues. The V and J ends lost 5 bases and 0 bases respectively, with 16 bases between them. CDR1 and CDR2 from the germline V gene are MGHDK and SYGVNS. CDR3 loop: CASSPPSGFANTGELFF. CDR3 sequence (DNA): TGTGCCAGCAGTCCGCCCTCGGGATTCGCGAACACCGGGGAGCTGTTTTTT.

The genes are TRBV5-5 and TRBJ1-5, with unresolved D. This CDR3 comprises 13 residues. Trimming took 2 bases from V and 2 from J, leaving 5 bases between them. Per the germline V gene, CDR1 is SGHKS and CDR2 is YYEKEE (reference sequence). The CDR3 DNA reads as TGTGCCAGCAGCTTTTACGGCAATCAGCCCCAGCATTTT. The encoded protein is CASSFYGNQPQHF.